This T cell receptor (beta chain) derives from a study of T cells after yellow fever vaccination. Across the whole study: By means of CD3, CD45RA, CCR7 and CD95, the EM, EMRA, CM and Tscm memory subsets were sorted.

Study results and limitations: The secondary response was weaker, and its peak arrived faster, on day 5 versus 15. Overall, a small share of clonotypes was seen in both CD4 and CD8 compartments.

Universal primer sites and UMIs were introduced during 5'RACE template-switching synthesis of TCR cDNA. From the 5' RACE reads, TCRdb called clonotypes with MiXCR, one entry per CDR3 protein. Among 15,000 or so distinct CDR3 sequences, roughly 3.7% were seen once, and the ten largest hold about 0.4%. This clonotype came up many times. Germline-derived CDR1 and CDR2 are GTSNPN and SVGIG (reference sequence). This CDR3 contains 18 residues. V shed 3 bases, J shed 2 bases, and the junction held 8 bases outside the gene matches. The source is a young man who received the YFV17D yellow fever vaccine. Specimen: PBMCs, either bulk or a sorted T-cell subset (CD4+, CD8+, memory, or dextramer-sorted; not recorded which), collected 15 days after the yellow fever booster vaccination. The chain recombines TRBV30 with TRBJ2-2, with 14 bases matching TRBD2. CDR3 bases: TGTGCCTGGAGCGGGACTAGCGGGAGTAGGGGTAACACCGGGGAGCTGTTTTTT. It codes for CAWSGTSGSRGNTGELFF.